The rows below give T cell receptor beta chains drawn from one sample of a study of cytomegalovirus exposure and HLA in healthy donors. TCRdb's copy holds only in-frame clones and misses some; the assay was immunoSEQ multiplex PCR. The sample yields approximately 170,000 clones, about 76% seen once. The sequencing input was PBMCs. Receptors were obtained from a woman aged 18-35 years in good health and CMV-seropositive. Both conserved end residues are part of each CDR3. The D gene is left open where the match is weak. Clone size, where shown, is once, few, many, or a class for clones that have expanded.

abundance	d_gene	j_gene	v_gene	CDR3aa	CDR3nt
NA	TRBD1	TRBJ2-1	TRBV30	CAYDSTGSPKQFF	TGTGCCTACGACTCGACAGGGTCCCCCAAGCAGTTCTTC
NA	NA	TRBJ1-1	TRBV20-1	CSARRDTEAFF	TGCAGTGCTCGCCGGGACACTGAAGCTTTCTTT
few	TRBD1	TRBJ1-1	TRBV5-1	CASSYPGQGPVNTEAFF	TGCGCCAGCAGCTATCCGGGACAGGGGCCAGTGAACACTGAAGCTTTCTTT
NA	TRBD1	TRBJ2-3	TRBV4-2	CASSQPDRETDTQYF	TGTGCCAGCAGCCAACCGGACAGGGAAACAGATACGCAGTATTTT
few	TRBD1	TRBJ2-7	TRBV5-8	CASSLQGHRYEQYF	TGTGCCAGCAGCTTACAGGGGCATCGCTACGAGCAGTACTTC
NA	NA	TRBJ1-6	TRBV4-1	CASSQVGHNSPLHF	TGCGCCAGCAGCCAAGTCGGTCATAATTCACCCCTCCACTTT
NA	NA	TRBJ1-2	TRBV19	CASSTTGFRGYTF	TGTGCCAGTAGTACAACAGGGTTCCGCGGCTACACCTTC
NA	TRBD1	TRBJ1-5	TRBV5-6	CASSTWTGVGFNQPQHF	TGTGCCAGCAGCACCTGGACAGGGGTCGGTTTCAATCAGCCCCAGCATTTT
once	NA	TRBJ1-2	TRBV4-3	CASSQDLRQIYGYTF	TGCGCCAGCAGCCAAGATCTGAGACAAATCTATGGCTACACCTTC
few	NA	TRBJ2-7	TRBV15	CATSRDDGGSALYEQYF	TGTGCCACCAGCAGAGATGACGGGGGAAGTGCGCTGTACGAGCAGTACTTC
NA	TRBD2	TRBJ2-5	TRBV4-3	CASSQSSSGGALETQYF	TGCGCCAGCAGCCAGAGTTCTAGCGGGGGGGCACTAGAGACCCAGTACTTC
NA	NA	TRBJ2-1	TRBV12-5	CASGLPPLENEQFF	TGTGCTAGTGGTCTGCCCCCACTCGAAAATGAGCAGTTCTTC
NA	NA	TRBJ2-1	TRBV13	CASSLRSEQFF	TGTGCCAGCAGCTTACGTAGTGAGCAGTTCTTC
NA	NA	TRBJ1-4	TRBV28	CASSKLTTNEKLFF	TGTGCCAGCAGCAAACTTACAACTAATGAAAAACTGTTTTTT
once	TRBD1	TRBJ2-1	TRBV6-1	CASSGITGAEQFF	TGTGCCAGCAGTGGGATAACAGGGGCAGAACAGTTCTTC
NA	TRBD1	TRBJ2-3	TRBV5-4	CASSLQGAADTQYF	TGTGCCAGCAGCTTACAGGGGGCAGCAGATACGCAGTATTTT
NA	NA	TRBJ2-1	TRBV10-3	CAISERADEQFF	TGTGCCATCAGTGAACGAGCGGATGAGCAGTTCTTC
NA	TRBD2	TRBJ2-2	TRBV7-2	CASNPGGSRNTGELFF	TGTGCCAGCAACCCCGGGGGGTCCCGGAACACCGGGGAGCTGTTTTTT
NA	NA	TRBJ2-7	TRBV7-9	CASSLPSAYEQYF	TGTGCCAGCAGCTTACCCAGTGCCTACGAGCAGTACTTC
NA	NA	TRBJ2-7	TRBV6-5	CASSLGQLPTYEQYF	TGTGCCAGCAGTCTAGGACAGCTTCCCACCTACGAGCAGTACTTC
NA	NA	TRBJ1-4	TRBV27	CASRGAVGEKLFF	TGTGCCAGCAGGGGGGCGGTGGGAGAAAAACTGTTTTTT
NA	TRBD1	TRBJ2-5	TRBV5-4	CASSFNGQGSFETQYF	TGTGCCAGCAGCTTCAACGGACAGGGTTCGTTCGAGACCCAGTACTTC
NA	NA	TRBJ2-2	TRBV11-2	CASSYLRRNTGELFF	TGTGCCAGCAGCTACCTGAGGCGGAACACCGGGGAGCTGTTTTTT
NA	NA	TRBJ1-1	TRBV18	CASSPVGDTEAFF	TGTGCCAGCTCACCTGTCGGGGACACTGAAGCTTTCTTT
NA	NA	TRBJ1-2	TRBV15	CATSRGRVLGYTF	TGTGCCACCAGCAGAGGCAGGGTACTTGGCTACACCTTC
NA	NA	TRBJ2-5	TRBV11-3	CASSSSGFGTQYF	TGTGCCAGCAGCTCAAGCGGGTTTGGGACCCAGTACTTC
NA	NA	TRBJ1-2	TRBV7-9	CASSTTGAYYGYTF	TGTGCCAGCAGCACGACAGGTGCCTACTATGGCTACACCTTC
NA	TRBD1	TRBJ2-7	TRBV6-6	CASSLNRGTYEQYF	TGTGCCAGCAGTTTGAACAGGGGAACCTACGAGCAGTACTTC